This record covers a single TCR beta chain. The method was immunoSEQ multiplex PCR; TCRdb's version includes in-frame clones alone and lacks a portion of them. Of 180,000 or so clones in the sample, approximately 85% were seen once. This specimen comes from a study of blood T cell repertoires in COVID-19. About the research overall: T cells, B-cell-depleted T cells, or PBMCs supplied cDNA or gDNA.

The CDR3 runs to 13 residues. Germline V gene lookup returns CDR1 GTSNPN and CDR2 SVGIG (reference sequence). V lost 3 bases, J lost 5 bases, and 11 bases lay in between. The sample consisted of peripheral blood. The V gene is TRBV30, the J gene TRBJ1-5; D may be TRBD1 (6 bases). The receptor was isolated from a woman aged 60-75 years with acute or convalescent COVID-19. In nucleotides, the CDR3 is TGTGCCTGGAGATCAGGGGTTGATCAGCCCCAGCATTTT. It codes for CAWRSGVDQPQHF.